This entry describes one TCR beta chain. Its antigen is unidentified. The V end was cut by 5 bases, the J end by 0 bases, with 17 bases between. The CDR3 is 17 amino acids. The germline V gene has CDR1 SGHNT and CDR2 YYREEE (reference sequence). The sample is drawn from a study of T cells in Graves' hyperthyroidism and ophthalmopathy. Patients aged 18 to 65 had newly diagnosed hyperthyroidism lasting under 2 months. Exclusion criteria comprised uncontrolled infection, other autoimmune disease, pregnancy or lactation. Study observations and caveats: Ophthalmopathy was identified by the model a median about 6 months ahead of onset.

Amplification targeted TCR beta CDR3 regions from RNA transcripts. HTBI primers were used for first-round RT-PCR of the TCR CDR3. TCRdb reprocessed the multiplex PCR reads with MiXCR, giving one entry per CDR3 protein. The repertoire has fewer than 250,000 distinct CDR3 sequences, approximately 17% of them found once; the top ten carry approximately 50%. The J gene is TRBJ2-2, the V gene TRBV5-4; the D gene is possibly TRBD1 (6 bases). The sequenced material came from blood. This sequence originates from a man aged 50 or older with Graves' hyperthyroidism. The CDR3 nucleotides read TGTGCCAGCAGTCGAGGACAGTCATACGCGAACACCGGGGAGCTGTTTTTT. The encoded protein is CASSRGQSYANTGELFF.